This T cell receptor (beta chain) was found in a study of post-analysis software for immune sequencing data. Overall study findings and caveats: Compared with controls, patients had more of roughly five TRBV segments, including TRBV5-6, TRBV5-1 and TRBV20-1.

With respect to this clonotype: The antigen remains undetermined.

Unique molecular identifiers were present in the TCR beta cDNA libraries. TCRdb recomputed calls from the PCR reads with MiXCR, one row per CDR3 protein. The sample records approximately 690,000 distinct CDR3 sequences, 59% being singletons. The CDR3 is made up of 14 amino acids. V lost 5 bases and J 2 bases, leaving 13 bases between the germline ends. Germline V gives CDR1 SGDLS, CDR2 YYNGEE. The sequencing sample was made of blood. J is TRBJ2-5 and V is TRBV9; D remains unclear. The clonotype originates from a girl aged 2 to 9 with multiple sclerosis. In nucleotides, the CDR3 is TGTGCCAGCAGTGACGTGGGCTTTCAAGAGACCCAGTACTTC. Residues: CASSDVGFQETQYF.